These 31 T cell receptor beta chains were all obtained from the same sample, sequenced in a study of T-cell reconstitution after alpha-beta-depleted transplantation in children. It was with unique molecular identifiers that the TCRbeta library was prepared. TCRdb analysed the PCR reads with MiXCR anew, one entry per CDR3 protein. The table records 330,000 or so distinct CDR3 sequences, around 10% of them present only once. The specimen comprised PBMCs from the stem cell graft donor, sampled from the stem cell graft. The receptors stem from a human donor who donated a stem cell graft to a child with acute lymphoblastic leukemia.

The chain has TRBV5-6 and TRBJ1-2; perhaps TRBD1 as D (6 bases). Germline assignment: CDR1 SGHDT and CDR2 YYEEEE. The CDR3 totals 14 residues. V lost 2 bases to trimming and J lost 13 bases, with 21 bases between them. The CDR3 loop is CASSFATGLDLITF. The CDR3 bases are TGTGCCAGCAGCTTTGCTACAGGGTTGGATTTAATCACCTTC.

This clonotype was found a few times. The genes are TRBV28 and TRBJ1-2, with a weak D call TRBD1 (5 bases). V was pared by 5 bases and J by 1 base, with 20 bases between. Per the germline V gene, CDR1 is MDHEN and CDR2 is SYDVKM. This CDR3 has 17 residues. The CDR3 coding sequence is TGTGCCAGCAGTCCCGGAGGGATGACAGACTTTAACTATGGCTACACCTTC. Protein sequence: CASSPGGMTDFNYGYTF.

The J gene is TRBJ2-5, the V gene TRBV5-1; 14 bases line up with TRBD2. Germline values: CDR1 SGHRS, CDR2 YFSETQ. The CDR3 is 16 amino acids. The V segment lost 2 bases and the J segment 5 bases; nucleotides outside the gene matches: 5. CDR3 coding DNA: TGCGCCAGCAGCTTCGGGACTAGCGGGAGTACGGAGACCCAGTACTTC. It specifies CASSFGTSGSTETQYF.

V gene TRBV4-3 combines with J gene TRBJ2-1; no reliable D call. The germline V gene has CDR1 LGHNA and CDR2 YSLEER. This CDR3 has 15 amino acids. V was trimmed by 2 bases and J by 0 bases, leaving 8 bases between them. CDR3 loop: CASSQLGSSYNEQFF. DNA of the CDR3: TGCGCCAGCAGCCAACTAGGAAGCTCCTACAATGAGCAGTTCTTC.

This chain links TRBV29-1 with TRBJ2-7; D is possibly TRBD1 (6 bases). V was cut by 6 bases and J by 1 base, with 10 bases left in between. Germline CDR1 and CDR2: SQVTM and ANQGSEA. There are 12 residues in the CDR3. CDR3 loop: CSVQGPSYEQYF. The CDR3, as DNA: TGCAGCGTCCAGGGGCCATCCTACGAGCAGTACTTC.

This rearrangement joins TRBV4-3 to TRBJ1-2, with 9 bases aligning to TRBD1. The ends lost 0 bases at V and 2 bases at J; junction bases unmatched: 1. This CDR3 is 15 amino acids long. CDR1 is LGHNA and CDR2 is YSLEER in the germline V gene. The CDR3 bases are TGCGCCAGCAGCCAAGATGGACAGGGGAACTATGGCTACACCTTC. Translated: CASSQDGQGNYGYTF.

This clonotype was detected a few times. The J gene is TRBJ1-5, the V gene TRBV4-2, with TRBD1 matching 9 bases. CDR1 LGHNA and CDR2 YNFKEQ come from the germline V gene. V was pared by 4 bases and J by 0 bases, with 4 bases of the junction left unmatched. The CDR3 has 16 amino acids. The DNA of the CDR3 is TGTGCCAGCAGCCGGGACAGGGAACATAGCAATCAGCCCCAGCATTTT. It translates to CASSRDREHSNQPQHF.

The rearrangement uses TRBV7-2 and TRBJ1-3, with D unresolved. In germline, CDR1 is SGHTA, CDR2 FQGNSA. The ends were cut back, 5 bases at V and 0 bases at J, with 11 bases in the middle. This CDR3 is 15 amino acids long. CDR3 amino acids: CASSALSGSGNTIYF. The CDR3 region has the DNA TGTGCCAGCAGCGCGTTGTCGGGCTCTGGAAACACCATATATTTT.

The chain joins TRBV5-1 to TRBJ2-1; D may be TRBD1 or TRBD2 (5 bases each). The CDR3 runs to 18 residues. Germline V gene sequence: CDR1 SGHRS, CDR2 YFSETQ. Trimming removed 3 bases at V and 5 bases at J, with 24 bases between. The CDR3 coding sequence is TGCGCCAGCAGCTCCCGGGTCGTGGGGGTGATATCTAACAATGAGCAGTTCTTC. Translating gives CASSSRVVGVISNNEQFF.

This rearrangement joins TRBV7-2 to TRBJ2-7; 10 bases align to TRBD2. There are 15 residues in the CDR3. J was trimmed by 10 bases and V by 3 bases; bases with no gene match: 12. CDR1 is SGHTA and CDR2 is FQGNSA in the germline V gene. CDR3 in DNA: TGTGCCAGCAGCTTCGGTCCTAGCGGGAGCGGCGACCAGTACTTC. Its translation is CASSFGPSGSGDQYF.

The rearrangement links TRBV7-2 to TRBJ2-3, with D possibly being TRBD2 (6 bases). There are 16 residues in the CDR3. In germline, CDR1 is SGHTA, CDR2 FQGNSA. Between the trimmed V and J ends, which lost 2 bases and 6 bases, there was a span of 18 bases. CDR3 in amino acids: CASSLSLALGVDTQYF. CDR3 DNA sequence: TGTGCCAGCAGCTTATCGCTAGCGTTAGGTGTTGATACGCAGTATTTT. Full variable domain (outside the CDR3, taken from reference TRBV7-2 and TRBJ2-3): GAGVSQSPSNKVTEKGKDVELRCDPISGHTALYWYRQSLGQGLEFLIYFQGNSAPDKSGLPSDRFSAERTGGSVSTLTIQRTQQEDSAVYLCASSLSLALGVDTQYFGPGTRLTVL.

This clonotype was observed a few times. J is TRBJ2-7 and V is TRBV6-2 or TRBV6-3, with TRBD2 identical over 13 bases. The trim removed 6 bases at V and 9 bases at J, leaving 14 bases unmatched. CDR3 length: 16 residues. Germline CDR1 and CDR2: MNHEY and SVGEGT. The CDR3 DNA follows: TGTGCCAGCAGAGGGACTAGCGGGAACTATTATACGGTGCAGTACTTC. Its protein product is CASRGTSGNYYTVQYF.

The CDR3 coding sequence is TGTGCCAGCAGTCCAGACGGGCCACAGTTCTTC. Translating it yields CASSPDGPQFF. The chain has TRBV9 and TRBJ2-1; D gene uncertain. The CDR3 contains 11 residues. Trimming removed 5 bases from V and 13 bases from J, with 13 bases in between. Germline V lookup: CDR1 SGDLS, CDR2 YYNGEE. Drawing the rest from reference TRBV9 and TRBJ2-1, the complete variable domain is DSGVTQTPKHLITATGQRVTLRCSPRSGDLSVYWYQQSLDQGLQFLIQYYNGEERAKGNILERFSAQQFPDLHSELNLSSLELGDSALYFCASSPDGPQFFGPGTRLTVL.

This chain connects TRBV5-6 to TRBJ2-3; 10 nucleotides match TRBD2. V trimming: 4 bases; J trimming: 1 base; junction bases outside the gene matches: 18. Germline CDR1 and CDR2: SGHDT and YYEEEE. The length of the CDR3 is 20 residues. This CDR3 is CASSNLAGDLPSTGTDTQYF. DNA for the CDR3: TGTGCCAGCAGCAACCTAGCGGGAGACCTCCCTTCAACAGGCACAGATACGCAGTATTTT.

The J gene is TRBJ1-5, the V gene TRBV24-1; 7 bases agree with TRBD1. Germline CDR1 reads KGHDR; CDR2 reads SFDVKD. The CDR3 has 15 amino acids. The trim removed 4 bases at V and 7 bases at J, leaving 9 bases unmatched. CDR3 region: CATSESTGSSQPQHF. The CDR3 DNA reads TGTGCCACCAGTGAGTCGACAGGGTCAAGCCAGCCCCAGCATTTT.

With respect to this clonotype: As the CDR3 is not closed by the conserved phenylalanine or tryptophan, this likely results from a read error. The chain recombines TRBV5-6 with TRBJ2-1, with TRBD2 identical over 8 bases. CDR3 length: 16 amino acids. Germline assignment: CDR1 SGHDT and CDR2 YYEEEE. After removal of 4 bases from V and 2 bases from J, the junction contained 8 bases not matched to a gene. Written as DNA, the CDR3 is TGTGCCAGCAGCCGGGCCCTAGCGGGCGCCTACAATGAGCAGTTCTTA. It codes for CASSRALAGAYNEQFL.

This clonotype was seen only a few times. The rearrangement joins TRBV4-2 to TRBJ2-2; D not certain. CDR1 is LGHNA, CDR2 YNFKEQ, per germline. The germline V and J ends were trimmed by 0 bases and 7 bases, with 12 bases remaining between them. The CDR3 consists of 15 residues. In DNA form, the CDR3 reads TGTGCCAGCAGCCAAGATCCAAGCTCCTACGGGGAGCTGTTTTTT. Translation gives CASSQDPSSYGELFF.

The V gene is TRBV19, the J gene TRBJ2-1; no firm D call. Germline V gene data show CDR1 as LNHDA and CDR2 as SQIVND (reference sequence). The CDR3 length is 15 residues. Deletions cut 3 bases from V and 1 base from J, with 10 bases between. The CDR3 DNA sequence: TGTGCCAGTAGTATGCAGGAGCCGTCCTACAATGAGCAGTTCTTC. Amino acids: CASSMQEPSYNEQFF.

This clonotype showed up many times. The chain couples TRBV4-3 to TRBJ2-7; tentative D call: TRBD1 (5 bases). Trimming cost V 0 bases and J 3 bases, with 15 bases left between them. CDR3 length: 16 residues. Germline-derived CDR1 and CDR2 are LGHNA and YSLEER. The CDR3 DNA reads TGCGCCAGCAGCCAAGAAAGGCAAGGCCAGGGCTACGAGCAGTACTTC. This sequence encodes CASSQERQGQGYEQYF.

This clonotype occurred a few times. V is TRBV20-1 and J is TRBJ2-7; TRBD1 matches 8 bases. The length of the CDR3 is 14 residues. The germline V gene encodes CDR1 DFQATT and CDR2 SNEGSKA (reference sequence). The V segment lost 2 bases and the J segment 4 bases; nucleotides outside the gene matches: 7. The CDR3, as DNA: TGCAGTGCTAGATATCCCGGACAGGGATACGAGCAGTACTTC. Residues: CSARYPGQGYEQYF.

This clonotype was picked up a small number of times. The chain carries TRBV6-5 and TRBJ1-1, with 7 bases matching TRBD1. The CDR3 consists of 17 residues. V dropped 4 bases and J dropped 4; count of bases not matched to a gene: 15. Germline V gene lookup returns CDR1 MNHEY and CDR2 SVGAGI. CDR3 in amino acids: CASSSHSNRGGGTEAFF. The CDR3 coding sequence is TGTGCCAGCAGTTCCCACTCAAACAGGGGAGGGGGCACTGAAGCTTTCTTT.

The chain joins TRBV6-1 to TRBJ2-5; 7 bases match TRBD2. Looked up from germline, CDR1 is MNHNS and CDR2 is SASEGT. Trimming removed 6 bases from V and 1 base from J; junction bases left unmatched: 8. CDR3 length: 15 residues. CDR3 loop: CASSHRLAVQETQYF. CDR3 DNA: TGTGCCAGCAGCCACCGACTAGCCGTCCAAGAGACCCAGTACTTC.

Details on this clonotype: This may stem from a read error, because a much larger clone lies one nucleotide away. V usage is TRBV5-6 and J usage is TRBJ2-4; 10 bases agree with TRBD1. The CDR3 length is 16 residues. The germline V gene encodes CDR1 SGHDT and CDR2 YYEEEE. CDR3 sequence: CASSADRGRTLNSQYF. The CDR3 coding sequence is TGTGCCAGCAGCGCTGACAGGGGGCGCACCCTAAACAGTCAGTACTTC. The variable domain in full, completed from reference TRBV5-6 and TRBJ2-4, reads DAGVTQSPTHLIKTRGQQVTLRCSPKSGHDTVSWYQQALGQGPQFIFQYYEEEERQRGNFPDRFSGHQFPNYSSELNVNALLLGDSALYLCASSADRGRTLNSQYFGAGTRLSVL.

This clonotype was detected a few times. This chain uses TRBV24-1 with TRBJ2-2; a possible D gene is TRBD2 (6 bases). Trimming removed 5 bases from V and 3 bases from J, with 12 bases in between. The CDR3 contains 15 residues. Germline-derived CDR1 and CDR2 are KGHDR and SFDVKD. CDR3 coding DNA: TGTGCCACCAGTGGACGGGAGCCGCACACCGGGGAGCTGTTTTTT. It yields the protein CATSGREPHTGELFF.

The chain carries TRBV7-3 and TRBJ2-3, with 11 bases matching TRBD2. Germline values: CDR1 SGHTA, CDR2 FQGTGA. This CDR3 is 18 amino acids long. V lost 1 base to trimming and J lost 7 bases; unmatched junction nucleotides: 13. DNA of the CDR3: TGTGCCAGCAGCTTAATAACTAGCGGGAGAGTAAAGACACATACGCAGTATTTT. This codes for CASSLITSGRVKTHTQYF.

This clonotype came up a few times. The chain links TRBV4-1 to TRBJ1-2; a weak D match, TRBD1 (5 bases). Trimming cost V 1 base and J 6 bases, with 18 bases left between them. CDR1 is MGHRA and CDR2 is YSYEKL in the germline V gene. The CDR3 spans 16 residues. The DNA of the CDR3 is TGCGCCAGCAGCCAAGTCGGGCAGGGTTATATCGATGGCTACACCTTC. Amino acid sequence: CASSQVGQGYIDGYTF.

The DNA for the CDR3 is TGTGCCAGCAGTTTATCAGGGGCCGGGGAGCTGTTTTTT. Translation gives CASSLSGAGELFF. The genes are TRBV28 and TRBJ2-2; D might be TRBD1 (6 bases). The V gene lost 1 base and the J gene lost 6 bases, with 6 bases spanning the gap. Germline CDR1 and CDR2: MDHEN and SYDVKM. CDR3 length: 13 amino acids.

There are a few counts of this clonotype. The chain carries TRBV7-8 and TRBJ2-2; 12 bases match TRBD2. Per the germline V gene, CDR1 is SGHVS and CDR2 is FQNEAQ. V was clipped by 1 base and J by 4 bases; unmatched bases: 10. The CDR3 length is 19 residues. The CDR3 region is CASSLGPLAGGPGTGELFF. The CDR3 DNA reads TGTGCCAGCAGCTTAGGGCCCCTAGCGGGAGGGCCGGGCACCGGGGAGCTGTTTTTT.

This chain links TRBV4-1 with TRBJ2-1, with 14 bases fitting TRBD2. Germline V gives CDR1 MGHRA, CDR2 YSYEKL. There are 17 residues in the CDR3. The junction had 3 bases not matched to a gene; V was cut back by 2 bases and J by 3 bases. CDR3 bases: TGCGCCAGCAGCCAACCGGGACTAGCGGGAGACTACAATGAGCAGTTCTTC. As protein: CASSQPGLAGDYNEQFF.

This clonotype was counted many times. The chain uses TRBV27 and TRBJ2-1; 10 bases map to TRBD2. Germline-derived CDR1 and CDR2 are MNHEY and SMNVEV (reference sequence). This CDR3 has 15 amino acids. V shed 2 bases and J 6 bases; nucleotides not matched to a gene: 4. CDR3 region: CASSLSGGGGNEQFF. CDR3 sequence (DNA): TGTGCCAGCAGTTTAAGCGGGGGGGGCGGCAATGAGCAGTTCTTC.

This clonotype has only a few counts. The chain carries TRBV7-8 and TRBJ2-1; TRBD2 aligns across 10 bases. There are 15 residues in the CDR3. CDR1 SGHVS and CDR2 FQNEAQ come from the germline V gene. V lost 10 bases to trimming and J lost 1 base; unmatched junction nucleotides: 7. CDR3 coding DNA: TGTGCCAACCCGGGACTAGCGTTTTCCTACAATGAGCAGTTCTTC. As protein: CANPGLAFSYNEQFF.